This TCR beta chain was recorded in a study of human T cells and chemical hapten exposure. The CDR3 consists of 16 residues. From the RACE reads, TCRdb called clonotypes with MiXCR, one entry per CDR3 protein. The data contain under 200,000 distinct CDR3 sequences, around 30% of them seen just once; the ten biggest clones take up just under 3%. Described time point: pre-sensitization, week 0. Stated treatment: therapeutic diphenylcyclopropenone sensitization with weekly scalp DPC. The chain combines TRBV21-1 with TRBJ1-5; TRBD1, the table's D call, was not compared with the DNA. TRBV21-1 is reported as a pseudogene. The TCR was taken from a woman aged 25 to 45 with alopecia areata. Some clones in this sample may be carry-over from other donors' samples. The sample in question was whole blood, obtained in connection with sensitization to the hapten diphenylcyclopropenone (DPC). In nucleotides, the CDR3 is TGTGCCAGCAGCAAAGAGGAGGCAGGGGGGGATCAGCCCCAGCATTTT. Protein sequence: CASSKEEAGGDQPQHF.